This TCR beta chain is from a study of blood T cell repertoires in COVID-19. Recruited during active infection, patients (from Seattle) were subsequently followed longitudinally. Repertoires were generated with immunoSEQ multiplex PCR, while TCRdb's copy carries only in-frame clones and drops some. The repertoire holds approximately 200,000 clones, with 94% as singletons. The ends were cut back, 4 bases at V and 4 bases at J, with 13 bases in the middle. In germline, CDR1 is SNHLY, CDR2 FYNNEI. The CDR3 contains 14 residues. This rearrangement joins TRBV2 to TRBJ1-1; D possibly corresponds to TRBD1 (6 bases). The sequenced sample consisted of peripheral blood. This TCR was sampled from a man aged 25 to 40 with COVID-19, enrolled during active disease. CDR3 sequence reads: CASSVAGAGTEAFF. The CDR3 DNA reads TGTGCCAGCAGTGTCGCAGGGGCGGGCACTGAAGCTTTCTTT.